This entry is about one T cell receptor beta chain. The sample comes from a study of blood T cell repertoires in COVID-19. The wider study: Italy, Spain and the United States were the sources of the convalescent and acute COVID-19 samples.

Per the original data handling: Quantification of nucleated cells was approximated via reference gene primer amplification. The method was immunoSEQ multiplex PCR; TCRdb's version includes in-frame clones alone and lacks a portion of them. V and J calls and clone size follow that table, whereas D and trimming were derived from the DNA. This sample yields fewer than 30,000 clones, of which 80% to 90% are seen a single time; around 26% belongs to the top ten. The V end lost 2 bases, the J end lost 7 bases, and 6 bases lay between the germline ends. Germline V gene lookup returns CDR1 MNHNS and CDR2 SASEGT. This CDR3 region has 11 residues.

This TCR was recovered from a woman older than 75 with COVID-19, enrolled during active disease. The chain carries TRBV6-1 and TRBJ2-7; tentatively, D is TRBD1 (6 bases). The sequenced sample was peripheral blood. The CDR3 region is CASSERGEQYF. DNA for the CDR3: TGTGCCAGCAGTGAAAGGGGGGAGCAGTACTTC.